This TCR beta chain was sequenced in a study of radiation and T cells in renal cell carcinoma. Sample treatment: 15 Gy SBRT to primary tumor, nephrectomy 4 weeks later. V lost 4 bases and J 0 bases, leaving 6 bases between the germline ends. CDR1 is MNHEY, CDR2 SMNVEV, per germline (reference sequence). The CDR3 sequence is 13 residues long. Clones were sequenced by immunoSEQ multiplex PCR, and TCRdb holds only the in-frame ones, with some missing. The sample holds 15,000 or so clones; roughly 50% are singletons and the top ten take around 43%. This sequence was found in a woman in her fifties or sixties with renal cell carcinoma. The sample here was tumor tissue, taken from a patient whose treatment included radiotherapy and nephrectomy. The J gene is TRBJ2-5, the V gene TRBV27, with D unclear. The CDR3 sequence: CASSSRNQETQYF. In DNA form, the CDR3 reads TGTGCCAGCAGTTCAAGGAACCAAGAGACCCAGTACTTC.